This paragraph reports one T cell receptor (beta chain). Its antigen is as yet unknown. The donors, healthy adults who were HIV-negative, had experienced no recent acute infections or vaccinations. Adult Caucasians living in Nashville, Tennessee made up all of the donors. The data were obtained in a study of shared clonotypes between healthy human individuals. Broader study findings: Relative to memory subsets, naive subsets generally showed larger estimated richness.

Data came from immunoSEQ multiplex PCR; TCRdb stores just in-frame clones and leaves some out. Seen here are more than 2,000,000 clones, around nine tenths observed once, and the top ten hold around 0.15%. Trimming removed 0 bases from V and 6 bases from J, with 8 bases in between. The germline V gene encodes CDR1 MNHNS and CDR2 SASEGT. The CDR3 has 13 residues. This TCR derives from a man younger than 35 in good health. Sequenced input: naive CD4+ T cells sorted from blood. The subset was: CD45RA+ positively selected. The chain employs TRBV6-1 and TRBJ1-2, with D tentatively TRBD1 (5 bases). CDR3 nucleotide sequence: TGTGCCAGCAGTGAAGCGGGGACTAATGGCTACACCTTC. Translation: CASSEAGTNGYTF.